The 8 T cell receptor beta chains listed next were all sequenced from one sample in a study of cytomegalovirus exposure and HLA in healthy donors. The primer mix had 60 Vbeta and 13 Jbeta primers. TCRdb's copy holds only in-frame clones and misses some; the assay was immunoSEQ multiplex PCR. Here the sample spans 150,000 to 200,000 clones, 82% being singletons. Sequenced input: PBMCs. The receptor source for this set is a woman aged 18-30 years in good health and CMV-seronegative.

The chain combines TRBV30 with TRBJ1-2; 8 positions agree with TRBD1. The junction had 4 bases not matched to a gene; V was cut back by 3 bases and J by 4 bases. The CDR3 sequence is 13 residues long. The V gene's germline CDR1 is GTSNPN and CDR2 SVGIG (reference sequence). CDR3 amino acids: CAWSRDRGYGYTF. CDR3 DNA: TGTGCCTGGAGCAGAGACAGGGGCTATGGCTACACCTTC.

J is TRBJ2-3 and V is TRBV29-1, with 8 bases lining up with TRBD2. The germline V gene encodes CDR1 SQVTM and CDR2 ANQGSEA. The ends lost 4 bases at V and 5 bases at J; junction bases unmatched: 11. The CDR3 runs to 15 residues. The CDR3 region is CSVAVSGGPGDTQYF. CDR3 DNA sequence: TGCAGCGTTGCTGTGTCGGGAGGGCCCGGAGATACGCAGTATTTT.

This clone was observed a single time. CDR3: CAWNPTGDNEQFF. Here the CDR3 DNA reads TGTGCCTGGAACCCGACAGGTGACAATGAGCAGTTCTTC. The chain uses TRBV30 and TRBJ2-1; TRBD1 is a possible D gene (6 bases). Germline CDR1 and CDR2: GTSNPN and SVGIG (reference sequence). Trimming pared 4 bases from V and 5 bases from J, leaving 12 bases between. CDR3 size: 13 residues. Using reference TRBV30 and TRBJ2-1 for the parts outside the CDR3, the full variable domain is SQTIHQWPATLVQPVGSPLSLECTVEGTSNPNLYWYRQAAGRGLQLLFYSVGIGQISSEVPQNLSASRPQDRQFILSSKKLLLSDSGFYLCAWNPTGDNEQFFGPGTRLTVL.

The J gene is TRBJ2-5, the V gene TRBV18, with a possible D match to TRBD2 (5 bases). From germline, CDR1 is KGHSH and CDR2 LQKENI. V lost 2 bases, J lost 10 bases, and 8 bases lay in between. CDR3 length: 11 residues. The CDR3 is CASSPDRDQYF. The DNA for the CDR3 is TGTGCCAGCTCACCAGACCGGGACCAGTACTTC.

The chain recombines TRBV6-1 with TRBJ1-1; D remains unclear. CDR3 length equals 14 residues. V was clipped by 6 bases and J by 1 base, with 12 bases between them. Germline CDR1 is MNHNS and CDR2 is SASEGT. For the CDR3, the DNA is TGTGCCAGCAGGAAAAGTGGAGGGAACACTGAAGCTTTCTTT. Translation gives CASRKSGGNTEAFF.

The J gene is TRBJ2-1, the V gene TRBV5-4, with TRBD2 as a possible D gene (7 bases). Germline V CDR1 and CDR2: SGHNT, YYREEE (reference sequence). The CDR3 loop spans 15 amino acids. Trimming shortened V by 6 bases and J by 1 base, and 14 bases separated the two germline ends. CDR3 residues: CASTPGGGSYNEQFF. Written as DNA, the CDR3 is TGTGCCAGCACCCCGGGGGGCGGTTCCTACAATGAGCAGTTCTTC.

This clone occurred a few times. V usage is TRBV4-3 and J usage is TRBJ2-5; D is possibly TRBD2 (5 bases). Trimming left V 1 base short and J 5 bases short, with 8 bases between. Germline V gene data show CDR1 as LGHNA and CDR2 as YSLEER. The CDR3 is 13 residues long. CDR3 DNA: TGCGCCAGCAGCCAAGGCACGGGGGAGACCCAGTACTTC. This translates into CASSQGTGETQYF.

The V gene is TRBV4-1, the J gene TRBJ2-3; 7 positions match TRBD1. Germline V lookup: CDR1 MGHRA, CDR2 YSYEKL. This CDR3 is 17 amino acids long. Trimming removed 4 bases from V and 4 bases from J; junction bases left unmatched: 14. CDR3 loop: CASSPTRTGTKADTQYF. In DNA, the CDR3 is TGCGCCAGCAGCCCCACCCGGACAGGTACAAAGGCAGATACGCAGTATTTT.